This TCR beta chain originates from a study of blood T cell repertoires in COVID-19. Measured with immunoSEQ multiplex PCR; TCRdb has only the in-frame clones, and not every one. The sample includes some 250,000 clones, approximately 80% of them seen just once. Unmatched junction bases numbered 11, after V lost 4 bases and J lost 2 bases. CDR3 length equals 17 residues. Germline V gene sequence: CDR1 SGHNT, CDR2 YYREEE (reference sequence). The sample consisted of peripheral blood. This TCR came from a woman aged 80 or over with acute or convalescent COVID-19. The chain recombines TRBV5-4 with TRBJ2-1; 8 nucleotides line up with TRBD2. Here the CDR3 DNA reads TGTGCCAGCAGCCGCGCGGGGGCGGGGGGCGCCTACAATGAGCAGTTCTTC. Translating gives CASSRAGAGGAYNEQFF.